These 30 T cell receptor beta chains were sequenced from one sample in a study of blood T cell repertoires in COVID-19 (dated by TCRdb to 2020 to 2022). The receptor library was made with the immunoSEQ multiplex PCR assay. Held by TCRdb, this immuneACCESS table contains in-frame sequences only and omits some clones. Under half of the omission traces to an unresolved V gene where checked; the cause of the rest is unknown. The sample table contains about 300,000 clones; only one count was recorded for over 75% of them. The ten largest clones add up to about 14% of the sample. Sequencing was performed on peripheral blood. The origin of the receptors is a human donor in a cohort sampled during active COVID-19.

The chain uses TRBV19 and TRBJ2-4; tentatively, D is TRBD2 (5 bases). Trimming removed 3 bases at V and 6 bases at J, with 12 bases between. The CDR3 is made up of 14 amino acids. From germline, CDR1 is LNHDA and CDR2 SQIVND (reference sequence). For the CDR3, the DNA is TGTGCCAGTAGTATGAGGAGTGAGGGAAACATTCAGTACTTC. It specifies CASSMRSEGNIQYF.

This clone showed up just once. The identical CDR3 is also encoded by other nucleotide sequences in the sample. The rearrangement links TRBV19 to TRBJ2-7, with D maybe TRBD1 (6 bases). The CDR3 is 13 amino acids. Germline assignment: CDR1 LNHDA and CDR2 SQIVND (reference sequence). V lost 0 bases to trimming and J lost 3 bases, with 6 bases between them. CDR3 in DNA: TGTGCCAGTAGTATAGACAGGGGCTACGAGCAGTACTTC. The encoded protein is CASSIDRGYEQYF.

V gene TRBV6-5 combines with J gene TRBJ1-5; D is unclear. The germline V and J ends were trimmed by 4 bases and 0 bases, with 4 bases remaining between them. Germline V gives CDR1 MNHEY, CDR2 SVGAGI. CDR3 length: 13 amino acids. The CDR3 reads CASSSYSNQPQHF. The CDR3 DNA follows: TGTGCCAGCAGTTCCTATAGCAATCAGCCCCAGCATTTT.

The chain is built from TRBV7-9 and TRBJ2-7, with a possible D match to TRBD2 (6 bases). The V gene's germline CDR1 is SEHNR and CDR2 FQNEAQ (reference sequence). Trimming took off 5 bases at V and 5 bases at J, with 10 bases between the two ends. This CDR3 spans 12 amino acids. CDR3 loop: CASSRDFDEQYF. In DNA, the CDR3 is TGTGCCAGCAGCCGGGACTTTGACGAGCAGTACTTC.

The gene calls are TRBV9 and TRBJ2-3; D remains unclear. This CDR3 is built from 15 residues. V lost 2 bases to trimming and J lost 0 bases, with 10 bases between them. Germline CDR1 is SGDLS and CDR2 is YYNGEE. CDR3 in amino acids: CASSVSHFSTDTQYF. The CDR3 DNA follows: TGTGCCAGCAGCGTGTCCCACTTTAGCACAGATACGCAGTATTTT.

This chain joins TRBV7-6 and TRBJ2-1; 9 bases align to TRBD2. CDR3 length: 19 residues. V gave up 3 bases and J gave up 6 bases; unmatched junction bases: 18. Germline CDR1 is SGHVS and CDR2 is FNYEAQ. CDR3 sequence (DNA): TGTGCCAGCAGCTTTCTCGGGGTCTCGGGACTAGCAGAATCCAATGAGCAGTTCTTC. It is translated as CASSFLGVSGLAESNEQFF.

The CDR3 coding sequence is TGTGCCAGCAGCCTCGAGCGGGGTACCTACGAGCAGTACTTC. Protein sequence: CASSLERGTYEQYF. V gene TRBV4-2 combines with J gene TRBJ2-7; 7 nucleotides match TRBD2. CDR1 and CDR2 (germline): LGHNA, YNFKEQ. The CDR3 consists of 14 residues. V was pared by 4 bases and J by 2 bases, with 5 bases of the junction left unmatched.

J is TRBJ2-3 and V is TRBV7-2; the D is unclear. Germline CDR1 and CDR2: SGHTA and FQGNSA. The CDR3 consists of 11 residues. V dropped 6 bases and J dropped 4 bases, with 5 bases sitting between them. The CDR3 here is CASRGADTQYF. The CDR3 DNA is TGTGCCAGCAGGGGCGCAGATACGCAGTATTTT.

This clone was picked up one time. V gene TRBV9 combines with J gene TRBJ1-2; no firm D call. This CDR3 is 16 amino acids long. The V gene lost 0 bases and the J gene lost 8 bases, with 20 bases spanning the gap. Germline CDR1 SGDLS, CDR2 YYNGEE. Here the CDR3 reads CASSVAAGEGLYGYTF. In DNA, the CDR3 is TGTGCCAGCAGCGTAGCAGCCGGGGAAGGGCTATACGGCTACACCTTC.

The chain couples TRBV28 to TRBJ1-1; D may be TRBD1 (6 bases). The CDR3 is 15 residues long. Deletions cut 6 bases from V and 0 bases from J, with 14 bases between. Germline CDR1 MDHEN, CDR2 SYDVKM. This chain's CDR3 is CASRRDTVLNTEAFF. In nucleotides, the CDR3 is TGTGCCAGCAGAAGGGACACCGTCTTGAACACTGAAGCTTTCTTT. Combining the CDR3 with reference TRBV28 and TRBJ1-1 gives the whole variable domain DVKVTQSSRYLVKRTGEKVFLECVQDMDHENMFWYRQDPGLGLRLIYFSYDVKMKEKGDIPEGYSVSREKKERFSLILESASTNQTSMYLCASRRDTVLNTEAFFGQGTRLTVV.

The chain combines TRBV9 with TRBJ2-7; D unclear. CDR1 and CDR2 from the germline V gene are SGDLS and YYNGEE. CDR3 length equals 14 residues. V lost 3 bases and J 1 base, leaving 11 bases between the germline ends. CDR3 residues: CASSETQQSYEQYF. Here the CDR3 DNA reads TGTGCCAGCAGCGAGACCCAACAGTCCTACGAGCAGTACTTC.

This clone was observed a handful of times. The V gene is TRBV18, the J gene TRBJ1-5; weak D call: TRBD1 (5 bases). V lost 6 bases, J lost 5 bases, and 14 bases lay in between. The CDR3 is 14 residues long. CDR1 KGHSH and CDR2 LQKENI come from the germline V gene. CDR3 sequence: CASSYQGGDQPQHF. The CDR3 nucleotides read TGTGCCAGCTCGTACCAGGGAGGAGATCAGCCCCAGCATTTT.

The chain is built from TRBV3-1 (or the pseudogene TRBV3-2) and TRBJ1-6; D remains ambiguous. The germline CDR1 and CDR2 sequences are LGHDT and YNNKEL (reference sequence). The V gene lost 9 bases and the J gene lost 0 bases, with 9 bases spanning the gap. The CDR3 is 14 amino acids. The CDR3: CASLEGSYNSPLHF. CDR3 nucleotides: TGTGCCAGTTTGGAGGGCTCCTATAATTCACCCCTCCACTTT.

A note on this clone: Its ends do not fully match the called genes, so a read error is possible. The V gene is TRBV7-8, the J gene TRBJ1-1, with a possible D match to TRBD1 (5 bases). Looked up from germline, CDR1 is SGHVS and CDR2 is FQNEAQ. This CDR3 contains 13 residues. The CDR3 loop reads CASSVRRGGEPFF. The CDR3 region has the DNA TGTGCCAGCTCCGTACGACGGGGGGGTGAACCTTTCTTT.

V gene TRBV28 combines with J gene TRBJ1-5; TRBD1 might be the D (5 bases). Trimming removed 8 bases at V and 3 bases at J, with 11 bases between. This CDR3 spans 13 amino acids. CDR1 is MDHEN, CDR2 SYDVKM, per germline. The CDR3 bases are TGTGCCAGCGGCCGACAGACCAATCAGCCCCAGCATTTT. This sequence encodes CASGRQTNQPQHF.

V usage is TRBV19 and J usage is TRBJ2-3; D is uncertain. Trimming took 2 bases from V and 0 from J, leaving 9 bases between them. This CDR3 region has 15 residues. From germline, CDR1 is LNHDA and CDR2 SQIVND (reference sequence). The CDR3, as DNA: TGTGCCAGTAGTATACAACTTACTAGCACAGATACGCAGTATTTT. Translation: CASSIQLTSTDTQYF.

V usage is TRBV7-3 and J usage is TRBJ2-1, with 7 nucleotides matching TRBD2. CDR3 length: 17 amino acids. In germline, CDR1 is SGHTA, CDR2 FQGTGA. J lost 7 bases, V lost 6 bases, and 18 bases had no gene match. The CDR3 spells CASSLTGGGRANNEQFF. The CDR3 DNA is TGTGCCAGCAGTCTCACTGGTGGAGGGAGGGCCAATAATGAGCAGTTCTTC.

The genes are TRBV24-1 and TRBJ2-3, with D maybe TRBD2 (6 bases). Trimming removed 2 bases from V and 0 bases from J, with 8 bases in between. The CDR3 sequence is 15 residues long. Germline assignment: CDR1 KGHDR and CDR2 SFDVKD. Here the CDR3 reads CATSDSGGSTDTQYF. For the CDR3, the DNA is TGTGCCACCAGTGATTCTGGGGGGAGCACAGATACGCAGTATTTT.

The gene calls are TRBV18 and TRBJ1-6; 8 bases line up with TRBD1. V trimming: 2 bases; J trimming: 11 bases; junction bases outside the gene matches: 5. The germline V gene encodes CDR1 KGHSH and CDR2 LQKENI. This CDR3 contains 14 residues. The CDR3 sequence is CASSPGTGGTPLHF. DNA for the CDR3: TGTGCCAGCTCACCAGGGACAGGAGGAACACCCCTCCACTTT.

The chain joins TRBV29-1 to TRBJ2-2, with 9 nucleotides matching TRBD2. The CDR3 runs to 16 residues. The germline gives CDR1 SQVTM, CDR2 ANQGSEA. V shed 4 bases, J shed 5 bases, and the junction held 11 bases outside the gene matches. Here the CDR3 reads CSVAFGAGGRTGELFF. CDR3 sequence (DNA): TGCAGCGTTGCCTTTGGGGCGGGAGGGCGAACCGGGGAGCTGTTTTTT.

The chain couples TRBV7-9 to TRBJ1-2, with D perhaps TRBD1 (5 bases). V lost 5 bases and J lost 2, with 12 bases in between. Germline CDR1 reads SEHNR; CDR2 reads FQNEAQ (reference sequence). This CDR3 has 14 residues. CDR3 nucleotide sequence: TGTGCCAGCAGCCCTGGGGACTGGAACTATGGCTACACCTTC. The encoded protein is CASSPGDWNYGYTF.

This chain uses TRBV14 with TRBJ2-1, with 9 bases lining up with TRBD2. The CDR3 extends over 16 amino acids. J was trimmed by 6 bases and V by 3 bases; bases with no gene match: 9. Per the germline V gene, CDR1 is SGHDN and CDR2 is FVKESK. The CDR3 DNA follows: TGTGCCAGCAGCCAGCTTGGGACTAGCAGAATCAATGAGCAGTTCTTC. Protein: CASSQLGTSRINEQFF.

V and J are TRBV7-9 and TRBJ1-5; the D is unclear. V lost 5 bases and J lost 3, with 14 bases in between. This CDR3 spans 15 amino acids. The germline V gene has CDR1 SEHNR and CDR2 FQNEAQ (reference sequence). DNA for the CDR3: TGTGCCAGCAGCCCAGAGGGCGGGCACAATCAGCCCCAGCATTTT. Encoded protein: CASSPEGGHNQPQHF.

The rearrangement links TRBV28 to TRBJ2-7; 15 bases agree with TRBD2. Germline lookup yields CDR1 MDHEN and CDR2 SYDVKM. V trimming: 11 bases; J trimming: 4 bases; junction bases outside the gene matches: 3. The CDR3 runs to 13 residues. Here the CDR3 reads CALGTSGRYEQYF. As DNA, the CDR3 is TGTGCCCTTGGGACTAGCGGGAGGTACGAGCAGTACTTC. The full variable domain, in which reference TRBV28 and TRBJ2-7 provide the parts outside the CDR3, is DVKVTQSSRYLVKRTGEKVFLECVQDMDHENMFWYRQDPGLGLRLIYFSYDVKMKEKGDIPEGYSVSREKKERFSLILESASTNQTSMYLCALGTSGRYEQYFGPGTRLTVT.

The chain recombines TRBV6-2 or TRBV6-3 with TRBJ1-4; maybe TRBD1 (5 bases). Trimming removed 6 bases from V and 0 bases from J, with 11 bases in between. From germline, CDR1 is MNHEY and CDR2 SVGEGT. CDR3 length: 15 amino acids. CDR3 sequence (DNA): TGTGCCAGCAGCTCAGACAGCACAACTAATGAAAAACTGTTTTTT. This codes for CASSSDSTTNEKLFF.

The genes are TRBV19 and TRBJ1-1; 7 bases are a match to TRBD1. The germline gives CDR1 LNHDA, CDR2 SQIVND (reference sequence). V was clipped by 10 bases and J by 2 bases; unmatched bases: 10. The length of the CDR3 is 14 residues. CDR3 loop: CATAPGTANTEAFF. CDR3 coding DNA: TGTGCCACCGCTCCGGGGACAGCTAACACTGAAGCTTTCTTT.

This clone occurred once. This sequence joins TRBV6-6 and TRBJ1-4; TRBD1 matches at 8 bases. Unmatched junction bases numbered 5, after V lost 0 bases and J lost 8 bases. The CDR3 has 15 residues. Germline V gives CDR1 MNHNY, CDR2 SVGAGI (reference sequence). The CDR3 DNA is TGTGCCAGCAGTTACTCGCCCAGGGGGCGCGAAAAACTGTTTTTT. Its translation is CASSYSPRGREKLFF.

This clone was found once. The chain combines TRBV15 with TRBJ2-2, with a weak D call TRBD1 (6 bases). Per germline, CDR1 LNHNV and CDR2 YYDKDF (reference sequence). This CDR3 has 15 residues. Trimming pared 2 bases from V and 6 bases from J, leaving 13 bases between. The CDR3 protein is CATSRFGEGAGELFF. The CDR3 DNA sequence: TGTGCCACCAGCAGATTCGGCGAGGGGGCCGGGGAGCTGTTTTTT. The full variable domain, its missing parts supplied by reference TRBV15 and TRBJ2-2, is DAMVIQNPRYQVTQFGKPVTLSCSQTLNHNVMYWYQQKSSQAPKLLFHYYDKDFNNEADTPDNFQSRRPNTSFCFLDIRSPGLGDTAMYLCATSRFGEGAGELFFGEGSRLTVL.

CDR3 coding DNA: TGTGCCAGCAGCTCCGGGACAGGGGTAGATCAGCCCCAGCATTTT. Amino acids: CASSSGTGVDQPQHF. The chain employs TRBV9 and TRBJ1-5, with TRBD1 matching 10 bases. V lost 4 bases and J lost 5; bases outside the gene matches: 6. Germline CDR1 reads SGDLS; CDR2 reads YYNGEE. The CDR3 runs to 15 residues.

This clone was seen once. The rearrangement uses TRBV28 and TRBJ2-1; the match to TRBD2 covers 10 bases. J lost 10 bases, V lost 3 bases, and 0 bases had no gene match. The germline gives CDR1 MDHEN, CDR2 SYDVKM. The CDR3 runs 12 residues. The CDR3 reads CASSLGLAEQFF. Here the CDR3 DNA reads TGTGCCAGCAGTTTGGGACTAGCGGAGCAGTTCTTC.